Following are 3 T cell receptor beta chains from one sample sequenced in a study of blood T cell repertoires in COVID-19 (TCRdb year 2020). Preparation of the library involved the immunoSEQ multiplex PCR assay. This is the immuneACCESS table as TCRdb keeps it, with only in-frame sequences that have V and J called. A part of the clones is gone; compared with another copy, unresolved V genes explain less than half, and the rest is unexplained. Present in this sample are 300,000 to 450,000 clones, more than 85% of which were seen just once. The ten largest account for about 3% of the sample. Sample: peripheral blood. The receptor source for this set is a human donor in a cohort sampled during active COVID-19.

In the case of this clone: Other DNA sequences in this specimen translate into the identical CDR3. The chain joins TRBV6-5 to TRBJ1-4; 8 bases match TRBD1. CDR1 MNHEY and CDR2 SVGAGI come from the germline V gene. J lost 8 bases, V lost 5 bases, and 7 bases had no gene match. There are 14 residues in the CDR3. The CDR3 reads CASSLDRVSEKLFF. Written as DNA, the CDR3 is TGTGCCAGCAGTCTGGACAGGGTCTCCGAAAAACTGTTTTTT.

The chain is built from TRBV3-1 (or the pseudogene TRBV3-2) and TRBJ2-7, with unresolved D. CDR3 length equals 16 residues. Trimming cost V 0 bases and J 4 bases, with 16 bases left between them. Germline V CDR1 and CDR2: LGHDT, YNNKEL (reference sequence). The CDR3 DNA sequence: TGTGCCAGCAGCCAAGACCGGAGCAGCAATGGTTACGAGCAGTACTTC. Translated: CASSQDRSSNGYEQYF.

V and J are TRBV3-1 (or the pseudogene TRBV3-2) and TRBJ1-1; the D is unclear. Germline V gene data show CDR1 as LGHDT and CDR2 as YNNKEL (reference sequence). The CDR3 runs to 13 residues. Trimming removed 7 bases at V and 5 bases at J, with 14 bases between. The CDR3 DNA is TGTGCCAGCACCTCCGCGTTGTTTACTGAAGCTTTCTTT. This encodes CASTSALFTEAFF.